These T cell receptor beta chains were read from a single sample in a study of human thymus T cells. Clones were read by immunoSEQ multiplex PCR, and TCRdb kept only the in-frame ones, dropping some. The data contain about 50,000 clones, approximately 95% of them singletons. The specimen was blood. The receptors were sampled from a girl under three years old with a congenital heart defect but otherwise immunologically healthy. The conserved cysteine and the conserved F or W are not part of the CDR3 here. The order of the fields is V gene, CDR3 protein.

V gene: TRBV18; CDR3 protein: ASSGGTGPFLTYNEQF
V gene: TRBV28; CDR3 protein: ATLAGGQGEQY
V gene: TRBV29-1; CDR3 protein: SVETGEDYGYT
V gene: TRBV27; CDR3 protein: ASSRHGTGAYEQY
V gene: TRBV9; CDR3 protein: ASSAPFGTKS
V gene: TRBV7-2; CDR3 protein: ASSLGAANTEAF
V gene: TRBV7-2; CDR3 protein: ASSPKTANEQF
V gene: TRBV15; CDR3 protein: ATSRETMASGADTQY
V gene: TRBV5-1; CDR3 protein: ASSSPLDSSTDTQY
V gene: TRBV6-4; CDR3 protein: ASSHWGQGALGEETQY
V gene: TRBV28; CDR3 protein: ASSPGTSGRRAGELF
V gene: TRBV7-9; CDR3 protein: ASSLAGETQY
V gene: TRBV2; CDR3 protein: ASSEGWAGPQY
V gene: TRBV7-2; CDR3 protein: ASSLAGLASSGANVLT
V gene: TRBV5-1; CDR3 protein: ASSLVPGLAGVGTGELF
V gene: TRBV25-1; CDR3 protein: ASSEQGTNQPQH
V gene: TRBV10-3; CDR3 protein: AISRGQQETQY
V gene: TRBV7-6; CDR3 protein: ASSPRSGYYGYT
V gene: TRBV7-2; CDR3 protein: ASSPEPGGRYEQY
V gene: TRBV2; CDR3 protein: ASQRGGDYNEQF
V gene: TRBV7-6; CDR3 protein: ASSLFAGGGGETQY
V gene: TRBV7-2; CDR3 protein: ASRGQPVEGEAF
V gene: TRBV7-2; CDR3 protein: ASSSGQRQGGETQY
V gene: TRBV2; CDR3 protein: ASSGGGYEQY
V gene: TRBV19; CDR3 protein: ASSTSTGLEQY
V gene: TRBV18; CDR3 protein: ASSPGPGVQTQY
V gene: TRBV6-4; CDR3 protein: ASSAREIVNEKLF
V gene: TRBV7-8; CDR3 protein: ASSLGTSGSNEQF
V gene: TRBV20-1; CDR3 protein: SASDGYEQY
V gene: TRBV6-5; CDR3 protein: ASSPGLATNEQF
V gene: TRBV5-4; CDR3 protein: ASKPASSYNEQF
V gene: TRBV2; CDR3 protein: AAWANLDTQY
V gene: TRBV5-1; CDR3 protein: ASSLKPTTGELF
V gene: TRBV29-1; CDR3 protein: SVVGRPGRQNTEAF
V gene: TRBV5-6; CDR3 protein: ASSLSAQRAF
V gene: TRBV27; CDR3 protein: ASSRHSLTYSPLH
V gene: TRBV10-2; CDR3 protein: ASSGLAGGPGETQY
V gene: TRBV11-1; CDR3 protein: ASSHSPTRAREQY
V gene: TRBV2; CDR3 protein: ASSGTQNTGELF
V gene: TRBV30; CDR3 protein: AWSAPVLASTYNEQF
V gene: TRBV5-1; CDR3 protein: ASSLGPDQPQH
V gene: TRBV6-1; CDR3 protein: ASRRQSEAF
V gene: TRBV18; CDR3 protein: ASSKPNTEAF
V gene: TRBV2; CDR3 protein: ASSAYNEQF
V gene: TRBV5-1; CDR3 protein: ASSLGGTITDTQY
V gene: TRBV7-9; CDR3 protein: ASRLPGPMNTEAF
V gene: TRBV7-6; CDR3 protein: ASSLQGAGNSPLH
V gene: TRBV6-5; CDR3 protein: ASSYEAEGDEQY
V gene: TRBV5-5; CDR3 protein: ASSLTRTSLYNEQF
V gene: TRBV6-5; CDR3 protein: ASSRGGPSGDTQY
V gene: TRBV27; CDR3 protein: ASSPIPWGPRGNTIY
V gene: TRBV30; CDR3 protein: AWSVQQNTEAF
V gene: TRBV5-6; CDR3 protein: ASSGRESRSYGYT